This T cell receptor (beta chain) emerged from a study of T cell responses to AZD1222 COVID-19 vaccine. The method was immunoSEQ multiplex PCR; TCRdb's version includes in-frame clones alone and lacks a portion of them. In the table there are some 120,000 clones, around 82% of which are singletons. Regarding the study as a whole: Seropositivity was recorded at baseline in only a handful of AZD1222 recipients. The study found vaccine-associated CD4 TCRs spanning spike, dominant at 160-218 and 743-854. Reportedly, nearly half of unique spike TCRs recognized epitopes outside B.1.351/B.1.1.7 mutations.

V lost 3 bases and J lost 3; bases outside the gene matches: 6. The CDR3 is 14 amino acids. Germline CDR1 and CDR2: SGHKS and YYEKEE (reference sequence). In regard to this clone: What it recognizes is unknown.

The source of this sequence is an adult in good health. Sequenced material: peripheral blood, taken on day 0 of AZD1222 vaccination. The chain carries TRBV5-5 and TRBJ2-7; 7 bases align to TRBD1. The CDR3 DNA follows: TGTGCCAGCAGCTATCCGGCAGGGGGCTACGAGCAGTACTTC. Translation gives CASSYPAGGYEQYF.